The present T cell receptor (beta chain) was sequenced within a study of T cells of healthy individuals. From the 5' RACE reads, TCRdb called clonotypes with MiXCR, one entry per CDR3 protein. The sample carries roughly 76,000 distinct CDR3 sequences, roughly 5.1% recorded once. This CDR3 spans 15 amino acids. CDR1 and CDR2 from the germline V gene are LGHNA and YSLEER. V was clipped by 1 base and J by 4 bases; unmatched bases: 3. This clonotype was recorded many times. The chain uses TRBV4-3 and TRBJ2-2; 7 nucleotides align to TRBD1. The sequence was obtained from a female donor in good health. CDR3 sequence (DNA): TGCGCCAGCAGCCAAGGGGGGACAGTCACCGGGGAGCTGTTTTTT. It specifies CASSQGGTVTGELFF.